A single sample is the source of the 10 T cell receptor beta chains below, sequenced in a study of cytomegalovirus exposure and HLA in healthy donors. The PCR had 60 Vbeta and 13 Jbeta primers. Libraries were prepared by immunoSEQ multiplex PCR; TCRdb keeps only in-frame clonotypes and omits some of them. The profile shows 100,000 to 150,000 clones, 80% to 85% of them singletons. The sample taken for sequencing was PBMCs. These receptors came from a man between 18 and 35 years old in good health and CMV-seronegative.

This chain joins TRBV4-3 and TRBJ2-4, with TRBD2 identical over 10 bases. This CDR3 spans 18 amino acids. Germline lookup yields CDR1 LGHNA and CDR2 YSLEER. V gave up 2 bases and J gave up 1 base; unmatched junction bases: 8. This chain's CDR3 is CASSQFSSGGVAKNIQYF. The CDR3 nucleotides are TGCGCCAGCAGCCAATTTTCTAGCGGGGGAGTCGCCAAAAACATTCAGTACTTC.

This chain uses TRBV7-2 with TRBJ1-5, with D perhaps matching TRBD1 (5 bases). Germline CDR1 and CDR2: SGHTA and FQGNSA. Trimming cost V 5 bases and J 0 bases, with 20 bases left between them. The CDR3 sequence is 18 residues long. The CDR3 loop is CASSPGPGFTYSNQPQHF. In nucleotides, the CDR3 is TGTGCCAGCAGCCCAGGTCCAGGGTTCACGTATAGCAATCAGCCCCAGCATTTT.

J is TRBJ1-5 and V is TRBV28, with 10 bases aligning to TRBD1. The CDR3 totals 12 residues. The germline gives CDR1 MDHEN, CDR2 SYDVKM. V was clipped by 8 bases and J by 5 bases; unmatched bases: 0. The CDR3 nucleotides are TGTGCCAGCGGGACAGGGGATCAGCCCCAGCATTTT. Protein product: CASGTGDQPQHF.

This chain uses TRBV27 with TRBJ1-5; 12 nucleotides line up with TRBD1. The V gene end was trimmed by 6 bases and the J gene end by 7 bases; junction bases not matched to a gene: 7. This CDR3 comprises 15 residues. Per germline, CDR1 MNHEY and CDR2 SMNVEV (reference sequence). CDR3 residues: CASRGDRGQGQPQHF. CDR3 in DNA: TGTGCCAGCAGGGGGGACAGGGGGCAGGGACAGCCCCAGCATTTT.

The V gene is TRBV18, the J gene TRBJ1-1; the D is unclear. Trimming left V 2 bases short and J 10 bases short, with 11 bases between. CDR3 length: 12 amino acids. The germline V gene encodes CDR1 KGHSH and CDR2 LQKENI. The CDR3 sequence is CASSPSVESAFF. The CDR3, as DNA: TGTGCCAGCTCACCAAGCGTCGAGTCAGCTTTCTTT.

This clone has just a few counts. The CDR3 is CASSLNAGVGSPLHF. The CDR3 DNA follows: TGTGCCAGCAGCTTAAATGCAGGGGTAGGATCACCCCTCCACTTT. The chain couples TRBV11-3 to TRBJ1-6; weak D call: TRBD1 (6 bases). With 2 bases removed from V and 10 bases from J, the gap between germline ends came to 15 bases. The germline CDR1 and CDR2 sequences are SGHNT and YENEEA. The CDR3 spans 15 residues.

V is TRBV15 and J is TRBJ1-2; a possible D gene is TRBD1 (5 bases). V was trimmed by 1 base and J by 5 bases, leaving 14 bases between them. This CDR3 has 15 residues. Germline lookup yields CDR1 LNHNV and CDR2 YYDKDF (reference sequence). The CDR3 sequence is CATSRVGRDYYGYTF. CDR3 DNA sequence: TGTGCCACCAGCAGAGTTGGGAGGGACTATTATGGCTACACCTTC.

Details on this clone: The junction departs from germline at one end; a sequencing error may be responsible. This rearrangement joins TRBV7-7 to TRBJ2-7, with D maybe TRBD1 (5 bases). This CDR3 has 14 residues. Germline CDR1 and CDR2: SSHAT and FNYEAQ (reference sequence). CDR3 amino acids: CASSLDTVSYEQYF. In DNA, the CDR3 is TGTGCTAGCAGCTTGGACACCGTTTCCTACGAGCAGTACTTC.

The chain carries TRBV7-3 and TRBJ1-1; 9 bases are a match to TRBD1. CDR1 and CDR2 from the germline V gene are SGHTA and FQGTGA. The CDR3 spans 14 residues. The V segment lost 5 bases and the J segment 5 bases; nucleotides outside the gene matches: 6. For the CDR3, the DNA is TGTGCCAGCAGCCTAGACAGGGGGAGGACTGAAGCTTTCTTT. It codes for CASSLDRGRTEAFF.

This clone was seen more than once but under ten times. The rearrangement joins TRBV4-1 to TRBJ2-3, with D tentatively TRBD2 (6 bases). Germline-derived CDR1 and CDR2 are MGHRA and YSYEKL. The CDR3 consists of 15 residues. V lost 7 bases to trimming and J lost 2 bases, with 16 bases between them. The CDR3, as DNA: TGCGCCAGCAATTCGGAAAGCGGGTACACAGATACGCAGTATTTT. Protein product: CASNSESGYTDTQYF.